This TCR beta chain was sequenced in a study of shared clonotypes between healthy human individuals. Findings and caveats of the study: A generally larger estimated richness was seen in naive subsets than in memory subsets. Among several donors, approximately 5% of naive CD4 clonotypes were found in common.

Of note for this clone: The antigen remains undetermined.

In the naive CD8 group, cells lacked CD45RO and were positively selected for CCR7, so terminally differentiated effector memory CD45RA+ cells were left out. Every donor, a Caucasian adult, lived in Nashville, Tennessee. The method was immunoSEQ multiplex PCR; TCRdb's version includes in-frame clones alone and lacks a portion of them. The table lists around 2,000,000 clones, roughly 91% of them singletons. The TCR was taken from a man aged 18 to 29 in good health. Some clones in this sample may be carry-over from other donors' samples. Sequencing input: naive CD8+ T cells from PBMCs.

Here the CDR3 reads CASSPRVVGTLGANVLTF. The CDR3 nucleotides read TGTGCCAGCAGCCCCCGTGTAGTCGGGACTTTGGGGGCCAACGTCCTGACTTTC. The chain has TRBV7-9 and TRBJ2-6; D is perhaps TRBD2 (6 bases). Trimming left V 5 bases short and J 4 bases short, with 21 bases between. The V gene's germline CDR1 is SEHNR and CDR2 FQNEAQ (reference sequence). The CDR3 covers 18 residues.